This TCR beta chain was retrieved from a study of T cell responses to AZD1222 COVID-19 vaccine. Profiling relied on immunoSEQ multiplex PCR, and the TCRdb table lists in-frame clones only, not all of them. The sample lists around 67,000 clones; around four fifths were seen once. The CDR3 consists of 16 residues. CDR1 is MNHEY, CDR2 SVGEGT, per germline. The ends lost 4 bases at V and 5 bases at J; junction bases unmatched: 8. The chain recombines TRBV6-2 or TRBV6-3 with TRBJ2-7; 13 nucleotides align to TRBD2. The sequence came from an adult who received the AZD1222 COVID-19 vaccine. Sequenced here: peripheral blood, sampled 28 days after the second AZD1222 dose. As DNA, the CDR3 is TGTGCCAGCAGTTCGCGACTAGCGGGGGGCCCCAACGAGCAGTACTTC. Residues: CASSSRLAGGPNEQYF.